The 16 T cell receptor beta chains below come from one sample, sequenced in a study of blood T cells in healthy people across ages. Next came a second PCR, run for about 6 to 12 cycles, which used a sample-barcoded 5' primer along with a J-beta primer mix. TCRdb re-analysed the 5' RACE reads in MiXCR, keeping a single row per CDR3 protein. The table has approximately 880,000 distinct CDR3 sequences, around 46% seen once; the top ten hold roughly 12%. Input material: blood. Source of these receptors: a man in his thirties or forties in good health.

The sample holds a few counts of this clonotype. V usage is TRBV5-1 and J usage is TRBJ1-1; D is ambiguous. The CDR3 has 16 residues. Deletions cut 4 bases from V and 5 bases from J, with 21 bases between. CDR1 SGHRS and CDR2 YFSETQ come from the germline V gene. CDR3 sequence reads: CASSPNLFSGVTEAFF. The CDR3 DNA sequence: TGCGCCAGCAGCCCTAATTTATTTTCTGGGGTAACTGAAGCTTTCTTT.

This chain connects TRBV29-1 to TRBJ2-3; no firm D call. The CDR3 contains 14 residues. CDR1 is SQVTM and CDR2 is ANQGSEA in the germline V gene. V was trimmed by 3 bases and J by 4 bases, leaving 14 bases between them. Here the CDR3 DNA reads TGCAGCGTTGATCACCCGTTCGAAGCAGATACGCAGTATTTT. Encoded protein: CSVDHPFEADTQYF.

The rearrangement uses TRBV4-2 and TRBJ2-1; D gene uncertain. The end of the DNA is better explained by TRBJ2-7, so the J call may be wrong. CDR3 length equals 11 residues. CDR1 is LGHNA, CDR2 YNFKEQ, per germline. This CDR3 reads CASSHVNEQYF. DNA for the CDR3: TGTGCCAGCAGCCACGTCAATGAGCAGTACTTC.

The chain joins TRBV6-6 to TRBJ2-4, with 7 positions matching TRBD1. CDR1 is MNHNY, CDR2 SVGAGI, per germline (reference sequence). This CDR3 spans 13 amino acids. J lost 15 bases, V lost 2 bases, and 10 bases had no gene match. CDR3 DNA sequence: TGTGCCAGCAGTTACCCCTCCGGGACAGAGGTGTACTTC. This translates into CASSYPSGTEVYF.

This clonotype came up once. V and J are TRBV3-1 and TRBJ2-2; tentatively, D is TRBD1 (6 bases). The CDR3 runs 16 residues. CDR1 and CDR2 (germline): LGHDT, YNNKEL (reference sequence). V lost 1 base to trimming and J lost 1 base, with 10 bases between them. CDR3 region: CASSQGTVENTGELFF. The CDR3 DNA is TGTGCCAGCAGCCAAGGGACAGTAGAGAACACCGGGGAGCTGTTTTTT.

J is TRBJ2-5 and V is TRBV7-2, with unresolved D. The end of the DNA fits TRBJ2-7 better, so the J call may be wrong. Looked up from germline, CDR1 is SGHTA and CDR2 is FQGNSA. The CDR3 covers 12 residues. The CDR3 DNA sequence: TGTGCCAGCAGCACGGTCTTGGACGAGCAGTACTTC. It is translated as CASSTVLDEQYF.

This clonotype was seen a few times. This chain connects TRBV7-2 to TRBJ2-7, with D perhaps TRBD1 (5 bases). The V gene's germline CDR1 is SGHTA and CDR2 FQGNSA. The CDR3 runs 15 residues. Trimming pared 5 bases from V and 0 bases from J, leaving 14 bases between. For the CDR3, the DNA is TGTGCCAGCAGCCTAACGACAGTTGTCTCCTACGAGCAGTACTTC. Amino acids: CASSLTTVVSYEQYF. Looking up the rest from reference TRBV7-2 and TRBJ2-7 gives the full variable domain: GAGVSQSPSNKVTEKGKDVELRCDPISGHTALYWYRQSLGQGLEFLIYFQGNSAPDKSGLPSDRFSAERTGGSVSTLTIQRTQQEDSAVYLCASSLTTVVSYEQYFGPGTRLTVT.

V and J are TRBV4-2 and TRBJ2-3, with 11 positions matching TRBD2. The CDR3 sequence is 19 residues long. Trimming at V came to 4 bases and at J to 0 bases, leaving 12 bases not matched to a gene. CDR1 is LGHNA, CDR2 YNFKEQ, per germline. CDR3 in amino acids: CASSRGEASGGPSTDTQYF. The CDR3 region has the DNA TGTGCCAGCAGCCGCGGAGAGGCTAGCGGGGGGCCCAGCACAGATACGCAGTATTTT.

A few counts support this clonotype. The V and J genes are TRBV7-2 and TRBJ1-2; TRBD1 matches at 12 bases. Germline CDR1 is SGHTA and CDR2 is FQGNSA. V lost 3 bases, J lost 7 bases, and 3 bases stayed unmatched. The length of the CDR3 is 14 residues. As DNA, the CDR3 is TGTGCCAGCAGCTTCCGGGACAGGGGGCGTGGCTACACCTTC. Translated: CASSFRDRGRGYTF.

This clonotype was seen once. The genes are TRBV4-2 and TRBJ1-5; 7 bases align to TRBD1. Germline CDR1 LGHNA, CDR2 YNFKEQ. There are 14 residues in the CDR3. Unmatched junction bases numbered 7, after V lost 4 bases and J lost 7 bases. The CDR3, as DNA: TGTGCCAGCAGCCCAGGGGGACAGAGCCAGCCCCAGCATTTT. Translation gives CASSPGGQSQPQHF.

This clonotype was observed once. This rearrangement joins TRBV4-2 to TRBJ2-1; 13 nucleotides line up with TRBD2. The CDR3 is 16 residues long. The germline gives CDR1 LGHNA, CDR2 YNFKEQ. V shed 2 bases, J shed 9 bases, and the junction held 7 bases outside the gene matches. The CDR3 region is CASSQPGTSGVGEQFF. CDR3 bases: TGTGCCAGCAGCCAACCCGGGACTAGCGGGGTAGGTGAGCAGTTCTTC.

This clonotype was seen a few times. The chain couples TRBV27 to TRBJ2-1; no firm D call. The V and J ends lost 5 bases and 9 bases respectively, with 8 bases between them. The germline CDR1 and CDR2 sequences are MNHEY and SMNVEV (reference sequence). The CDR3 has 11 amino acids. This chain's CDR3 is CASSGVGEQFF. CDR3 nucleotides: TGTGCCAGCAGTGGGGTGGGTGAGCAGTTCTTC.

The chain combines TRBV29-1 with TRBJ2-2; D gene ambiguous. Germline assignment: CDR1 SQVTM and CDR2 ANQGSEA. V was shortened by 4 bases and J by 1 base, with 4 bases between the two germline ends. The CDR3 extends over 12 amino acids. The CDR3 loop reads CSVAQNTGELFF. In DNA, the CDR3 is TGCAGCGTTGCACAGAACACCGGGGAGCTGTTTTTT.

The gene calls are TRBV9 and TRBJ2-1; 7 bases are a match to TRBD2. Germline V gene sequence: CDR1 SGDLS, CDR2 YYNGEE. The CDR3 length is 16 residues. V gave up 3 bases and J gave up 6 bases; unmatched junction bases: 12. The CDR3, as DNA: TGTGCCAGCAGCGGACGACTGACGGGGGGTGGCAATGAGCAGTTCTTC. Its protein is CASSGRLTGGGNEQFF.

V is TRBV11-2 and J is TRBJ2-5; D might be TRBD1 (6 bases). The closer fit of TRBJ2-7 to the DNA end suggests the J call may be wrong. Germline assignment: CDR1 SGHAT and CDR2 FQNNGV. The CDR3 is 16 amino acids. The DNA of the CDR3 is TGTGCCAGCAGCCATTTCTTTGGGGGCAGGGTGGACGAGCAGTACTTC. This codes for CASSHFFGGRVDEQYF.

This chain links TRBV5-1 with TRBJ2-7, with 8 bases that match TRBD1. The V segment lost 3 bases and the J segment 5 bases; nucleotides outside the gene matches: 10. Germline CDR1 reads SGHRS; CDR2 reads YFSETQ. The CDR3 is 15 amino acids. CDR3 sequence: CASSSRQGPRDEQYF. In DNA, the CDR3 is TGCGCCAGCAGCTCTAGACAGGGGCCCAGGGACGAGCAGTACTTC.